These 16 T cell receptor beta chains were sequenced from one sample in a study of STAT5B mutations in CD4+ large granular lymphocyte leukemia. The protocol was immunoSEQ multiplex PCR, while the TCRdb copy is restricted to in-frame clones and leaves out a portion. The profile shows fewer than 45,000 clones, roughly 80% of them singletons. The sequencing input was CD4+ T cells from blood buffy coats. These receptors all stem from a human donor in good health.

The chain combines TRBV25-1 with TRBJ2-7, with D perhaps assigned TRBD1 or TRBD2 (5 bases each). V lost 6 bases and J 3 bases, leaving 21 bases between the germline ends. This CDR3 is 16 amino acids long. Germline V gene lookup returns CDR1 MGHDK and CDR2 SYGVNS. The CDR3 here is CASRMRGVYGLYEQYF. The DNA for the CDR3 is TGTGCCAGCAGAATGAGAGGGGTCTACGGCCTCTACGAGCAGTACTTC.

The chain links TRBV5-1 to TRBJ1-1; D gene uncertain. V gave up 2 bases and J gave up 1 base, with 9 bases separating them. The germline gives CDR1 SGHRS, CDR2 YFSETQ. This CDR3 region has 14 residues. This chain's CDR3 is CASSFQASNTEAFF. DNA for the CDR3: TGCGCCAGCAGCTTTCAGGCTTCGAACACTGAAGCTTTCTTT.

The chain joins TRBV30 to TRBJ2-6; D gene ambiguous. Trimming took 0 bases from V and 3 from J, leaving 6 bases between them. Germline V CDR1 and CDR2: GTSNPN, SVGIG (reference sequence). The CDR3 consists of 14 residues. CDR3 bases: TGTGCCTGGAGTGTTATCATTGGGGCCAACGTCCTGACTTTC. Its translation is CAWSVIIGANVLTF. The whole variable domain, filled in from reference TRBV30 and TRBJ2-6, reads SQTIHQWPATLVQPVGSPLSLECTVEGTSNPNLYWYRQAAGRGLQLLFYSVGIGQISSEVPQNLSASRPQDRQFILSSKKLLLSDSGFYLCAWSVIIGANVLTFGAGSRLTVL.

This sequence joins TRBV23-1 and TRBJ2-3; D gene uncertain. TRBV23-1 is marked as an open reading frame, function uncertain. The CDR3 extends over 15 amino acids. V dropped 0 bases and J dropped 5 bases, with 12 bases sitting between them. The CDR3 region is CASSQSRPPQDTQYF. CDR3 in DNA: TGCGCCAGCAGTCAATCCCGACCACCCCAAGATACGCAGTATTTT.

CDR3: CAPQTGNGYTF. For the CDR3, the DNA is TGCGCCCCCCAGACAGGGAACGGCTACACCTTC. The rearrangement uses TRBV20-1 and TRBJ1-2, with 7 bases that match TRBD1. CDR3 length: 11 residues. The germline gives CDR1 DFQATT, CDR2 SNEGSKA (reference sequence).

This sequence joins TRBV9 and TRBJ1-4; 11 bases agree with TRBD1. This CDR3 region has 17 residues. The V gene's germline CDR1 is SGDLS and CDR2 YYNGEE. The junction had 10 bases not matched to a gene; V was cut back by 4 bases and J by 5 bases. This CDR3 reads CASSPRTGGAGNEKLFF. The CDR3 DNA is TGTGCCAGCAGCCCTCGGACAGGGGGCGCTGGGAATGAAAAACTGTTTTTT.

The chain has TRBV14 and TRBJ1-2; tentative D call: TRBD1 (5 bases). Germline CDR1 and CDR2: SGHDN and FVKESK. CDR3 length: 13 residues. The V end was cut by 2 bases, the J end by 10 bases, with 14 bases between. The CDR3 DNA reads as TGTGCCAGCAGCCAATACAAACAGGAATCCTACACCTTC. It specifies CASSQYKQESYTF.

This rearrangement joins TRBV6-1 to TRBJ2-7, with D perhaps TRBD1 (5 bases). The CDR3 covers 13 residues. With 4 bases removed from V and 9 bases from J, the gap between germline ends came to 16 bases. The germline V gene encodes CDR1 MNHNS and CDR2 SASEGT. CDR3 loop: CASSVGQAVAQYF. CDR3 coding DNA: TGTGCCAGCAGTGTTGGACAAGCCGTAGCGCAGTACTTC.

The chain is built from TRBV19 and TRBJ1-3; D gene unclear. Germline CDR1 LNHDA, CDR2 SQIVND (reference sequence). The CDR3 sequence is 15 residues long. V was pared by 3 bases and J by 0 bases, with 9 bases between. The CDR3: CASSMIDASGNTIYF. For the CDR3, the DNA is TGTGCCAGTAGTATGATTGACGCCTCTGGAAACACCATATATTTT.

The chain joins TRBV10-3 to TRBJ2-3; D is possibly TRBD1 (6 bases). This CDR3 has 14 residues. From germline, CDR1 is ENHRY and CDR2 SYGVKD. V was cut by 10 bases and J by 5 bases, with 19 bases left in between. The CDR3 DNA follows: TGTGCCAGCCAGAATAACAGGGACGGAGATACGCAGTATTTT. This gives the protein CASQNNRDGDTQYF.

The genes are TRBV4-3 and TRBJ2-2; D ambiguous. V was shortened by 0 bases and J by 0 bases, with 5 bases between the two germline ends. CDR1 is LGHNA, CDR2 YSLEER, per germline. The CDR3 consists of 15 residues. In DNA form, the CDR3 reads TGCGCCAGCAGCCAAGATATCGCGAACACCGGGGAGCTGTTTTTT. Translating gives CASSQDIANTGELFF.

This chain joins TRBV11-2 and TRBJ1-3; no clear D. CDR1 SGHAT and CDR2 FQNNGV come from the germline V gene. V was pared by 4 bases and J by 4 bases, with 5 bases between. The CDR3 spans 12 residues. The CDR3 protein is CASSSRGNTIYF. CDR3 DNA sequence: TGTGCCAGCAGCTCCCGCGGAAACACCATATATTTT.

This clone was observed a handful of times. The CDR3 region is CSVLDADYGYTF. The DNA for the CDR3 is TGCAGCGTCCTGGACGCCGACTATGGCTACACCTTC. V usage is TRBV29-1 and J usage is TRBJ1-2; D call uncertain. Germline-derived CDR1 and CDR2 are SQVTM and ANQGSEA. CDR3 length: 12 amino acids. The V end lost 6 bases, the J end lost 3 bases, and 11 bases lay between the germline ends.

The chain joins TRBV30 to TRBJ2-1; 11 bases are shared with TRBD2. The CDR3 is 17 residues long. Trimming removed 0 bases from V and 2 bases from J; junction bases left unmatched: 6. From germline, CDR1 is GTSNPN and CDR2 SVGIG (reference sequence). The CDR3 DNA is TGTGCCTGGAGTGTAGGTCTAGCGGGGGGAACCTACAATGAGCAGTTCTTC. This sequence encodes CAWSVGLAGGTYNEQFF. Together with reference TRBV30 and TRBJ2-1, the CDR3 gives the full variable domain: SQTIHQWPATLVQPVGSPLSLECTVEGTSNPNLYWYRQAAGRGLQLLFYSVGIGQISSEVPQNLSASRPQDRQFILSSKKLLLSDSGFYLCAWSVGLAGGTYNEQFFGPGTRLTVL.

CDR3 sequence (DNA): TGTGCCAGTAGTATTGAGGGGGGCCTCAATCAGCCCCAGCATTTT. Translation gives CASSIEGGLNQPQHF. The chain uses TRBV19 and TRBJ1-5, with D perhaps TRBD1 (6 bases). The CDR3 is 15 amino acids. Germline V gene lookup returns CDR1 LNHDA and CDR2 SQIVND (reference sequence). With 3 bases removed from V and 3 bases from J, the gap between germline ends came to 12 bases.

The CDR3 here is CASSNQGASDTEAFF. CDR3 coding DNA: TGCGCCAGCAGTAATCAGGGCGCTAGCGACACTGAAGCTTTCTTT. The rearrangement joins TRBV4-1 to TRBJ1-1; TRBD1 is a possible D gene (5 bases). Germline loops: CDR1 MGHRA, CDR2 YSYEKL. The CDR3 contains 15 residues. V was pared by 6 bases and J by 3 bases, with 17 bases between.